Presented here are 5 T cell receptor beta chains from one specimen sequenced in a study of T-cell reconstitution after alpha-beta-depleted transplantation in children. For TCRbeta, the library was prepared with unique molecular identifiers. TCRdb used MiXCR to reprocess the PCR reads, holding one entry per CDR3 protein. The table records roughly 500,000 distinct CDR3 sequences, under 15% of them present only once. The specimen comprised PBMCs from the stem cell graft donor, sampled from the stem cell graft. The source of these receptors is a human donor who donated a stem cell graft to a child with combined immunodeficiency.

This clonotype was counted ten times or more. The chain recombines TRBV11-2 with TRBJ2-1; a possible D gene is TRBD1 (6 bases). Per germline, CDR1 SGHAT and CDR2 FQNNGV. V was clipped by 3 bases and J by 3 bases, with 12 bases between them. The CDR3 totals 15 residues. The CDR3 DNA reads TGTGCCAGCAGCTTTGAGGGGGTTTACTACAATGAGCAGTTCTTC. This gives the protein CASSFEGVYYNEQFF.

This clonotype was counted many times. The chain is built from TRBV20-1 and TRBJ2-3; D is ambiguous. Germline loops: CDR1 DFQATT, CDR2 SNEGSKA (reference sequence). The CDR3 totals 13 residues. The V end lost 1 base, the J end lost 4 bases, and 9 bases lay between the germline ends. CDR3: CSARGVAADTQYF. CDR3 nucleotide sequence: TGCAGTGCTAGAGGCGTGGCGGCAGATACGCAGTATTTT.

The chain couples TRBV24-1 to TRBJ2-1, with TRBD2 matching 7 bases. Germline trimming cut 4 bases from V and 8 bases from J; bases unmatched to any gene: 13. The V gene's germline CDR1 is KGHDR and CDR2 SFDVKD. The CDR3 runs 16 residues. The CDR3 is CATSESRRGLNYEQFF. The DNA for the CDR3 is TGTGCCACCAGTGAGAGTCGGCGGGGACTAAACTATGAGCAGTTCTTC.

The sample holds a few counts of this clonotype. The chain combines TRBV18 with TRBJ2-5; 8 nucleotides align to TRBD2. V trimming: 3 bases; J trimming: 3 bases; junction bases outside the gene matches: 6. The CDR3 spans 15 residues. The germline V gene has CDR1 KGHSH and CDR2 LQKENI. CDR3 protein: CASSPNGRAEETQYF. CDR3 in DNA: TGTGCCAGCTCACCGAACGGGAGGGCCGAAGAGACCCAGTACTTC.

This clonotype was detected a few times. The rearrangement links TRBV27 to TRBJ2-5; TRBD2 matches at 16 bases. From germline, CDR1 is MNHEY and CDR2 SMNVEV (reference sequence). The CDR3 totals 19 residues. V dropped 0 bases and J dropped 2; count of bases not matched to a gene: 6. CDR3: CASSLSLPGLAGGQETQYF. The CDR3 coding sequence is TGTGCCAGCAGTTTATCCCTTCCGGGACTAGCGGGAGGGCAAGAGACCCAGTACTTC.